The entry that follows covers one T cell receptor beta chain sequence. Its antigen is not known. In TCRdb, the multiplex PCR reads were re-called with MiXCR into one record per CDR3 protein. The sample contains approximately 170,000 distinct CDR3 sequences, 30% to 35% of which appear only once. The source of the sample is a study of breast tumors, draining lymph nodes, adjacent tissues. Overall study findings and caveats: Tumor repertoires ranked between lymph nodes and nontumor tissue in diversity, with V and J gene preferences. Data only fit, rather than demonstrated, lymph node origin of most tumor T cells.

Breast cancer patients provided tissue from their axillary draining lymph nodes. The CDR3 consists of 15 residues. V lost 2 bases and J lost 8; bases outside the gene matches: 6. This chain joins TRBV12-3 or TRBV12-4 and TRBJ1-4; 9 nucleotides align to TRBD1. The clonotype originates from a female donor with breast cancer. Some clones in this sample may be carry-over from other donors' samples. The specimen sequenced was axillary lymph node tissue. The CDR3 coding sequence is TGTGCCAGCAGTTTAAGCCGGGGACAGGGAGAAAAACTGTTTTTT. Amino acids: CASSLSRGQGEKLFF.